Below are 30 T cell receptor beta chains sequenced from a single sample in a study of blood T cell repertoires in COVID-19 (dated by TCRdb to about 2020). Libraries were constructed by the immunoSEQ multiplex PCR assay. TCRdb re-hosts the immuneACCESS table, in-frame sequences only. Its copies lack some clones; in the studies checked, an unresolved V gene accounts for under half of them, and the cause for the rest is not known. This sample gives under 250,000 clones in total; roughly 84% of them show up just once. The ten largest clonotypes hold about 10% of the sample. The sequenced sample consisted of peripheral blood. Receptor source: a man aged 50-60 years with active or convalescent COVID-19.

The count of this clone is one. The gene calls are TRBV27 and TRBJ1-1; TRBD1 might be the D (5 bases). V was clipped by 4 bases and J by 4 bases, with 10 bases between them. The CDR3 extends over 13 amino acids. CDR1 is MNHEY, CDR2 SMNVEV, per germline (reference sequence). The DNA of the CDR3 is TGTGCCAGCAGTTCTCAGGGTTCCACTGAAGCTTTCTTT. Translating it yields CASSSQGSTEAFF.

This chain joins TRBV19 and TRBJ1-2; D gene unclear. The CDR3 has 13 residues. Trimming left V 5 bases short and J 2 bases short, with 9 bases between. Germline-derived CDR1 and CDR2 are LNHDA and SQIVND (reference sequence). The CDR3 loop reads CASSLTLNYGYTF. The CDR3 coding sequence is TGTGCCAGTAGTTTAACTTTGAACTATGGCTACACCTTC.

The chain carries TRBV16 and TRBJ2-6; TRBD1 is a possible D gene (5 bases). The V end was cut by 1 base, the J end by 1 base, with 17 bases between. The CDR3 extends over 19 amino acids. The germline V gene has CDR1 KGHSY and CDR2 FQNENV. The CDR3 region has the DNA TGTGCCAGCAGCCAATTAAGGTCCCCAGGGCTTTCTGGGGCCAACGTCCTGACTTTC. It is translated as CASSQLRSPGLSGANVLTF.

V usage is TRBV7-9 and J usage is TRBJ2-2, with 11 positions matching TRBD2. V gave up 4 bases and J gave up 4 bases; unmatched junction bases: 5. This CDR3 contains 16 residues. The germline V gene has CDR1 SEHNR and CDR2 FQNEAQ (reference sequence). DNA for the CDR3: TGTGCCAGCAGCTCACTAGCGGGAGAAACCACCGGGGAGCTGTTTTTT. It is translated as CASSSLAGETTGELFF.

This clone was seen just once. The chain links TRBV19 to TRBJ2-3; TRBD2 aligns across 7 bases. Trimming removed 2 bases from V and 8 bases from J; junction bases left unmatched: 7. Per the germline V gene, CDR1 is LNHDA and CDR2 is SQIVND (reference sequence). The CDR3 extends over 14 amino acids. The CDR3: CASSINPWEGTQYF. CDR3 nucleotide sequence: TGTGCCAGTAGTATAAACCCCTGGGAGGGTACGCAGTATTTT.

The chain links TRBV7-3 to TRBJ2-2; 10 nucleotides line up with TRBD1. Germline V gives CDR1 SGHTA, CDR2 FQGTGA. The J segment lost 7 bases and the V segment lost 5 bases, leaving 4 bases of the junction unmatched. CDR3 length: 14 amino acids. DNA of the CDR3: TGTGCCAGCAGCCGGACAGGGGGAGGCGGGGAGCTGTTTTTT. Protein product: CASSRTGGGGELFF.

The V call is TRBV6-4, the J call TRBJ2-1; TRBD1 aligns across 8 bases. Germline loops: CDR1 MRHNA, CDR2 SNTAGT. The V gene end was trimmed by 3 bases and the J gene end by 6 bases; junction bases not matched to a gene: 7. The CDR3 runs to 15 residues. The CDR3 DNA follows: TGTGCCAGCAGTGAAATGACAGGGGCTATCAATGAGCAGTTCTTC. This gives the protein CASSEMTGAINEQFF.

This rearrangement joins TRBV19 to TRBJ2-7; no definite D call. V lost 3 bases and J lost 3, with 12 bases in between. The CDR3 length is 14 residues. Germline values: CDR1 LNHDA, CDR2 SQIVND (reference sequence). The DNA of the CDR3 is TGTGCCAGTAGTATCCGAGGAACCGGCTACGAGCAGTACTTC. Translated: CASSIRGTGYEQYF.

The J gene is TRBJ2-3, the V gene TRBV2, with 9 nucleotides matching TRBD1. This CDR3 has 14 residues. Germline trimming cut 8 bases from V and 8 bases from J; bases unmatched to any gene: 11. Germline values: CDR1 SNHLY, CDR2 FYNNEI. The CDR3 bases are TGTGCCAGCGACTTGGACAGGGGCCCAGGTACGCAGTATTTT. This codes for CASDLDRGPGTQYF.

DNA of the CDR3: TGTGCCAGCTCACCTGGGGGCTTGGACTCCCTGCCCCAGCATTTT. Its protein is CASSPGGLDSLPQHF. V and J are TRBV18 and TRBJ1-5; weak D call: TRBD1 (6 bases). The CDR3 has 15 amino acids. Germline CDR1 reads KGHSH; CDR2 reads LQKENI. The ends were cut back, 3 bases at V and 9 bases at J, with 18 bases in the middle. The full variable domain, with the rest looked up from reference TRBV18 and TRBJ1-5, is NAGVMQNPRHLVRRRGQEARLRCSPMKGHSHVYWYRQLPEEGLKFMVYLQKENIIDESGMPKERFSAEFPKEGPSILRIQQVVRGDSAAYFCASSPGGLDSLPQHFGDGTRLSIL.

The V gene is TRBV7-2, the J gene TRBJ1-2; D perhaps matches TRBD1 (6 bases). The germline V gene encodes CDR1 SGHTA and CDR2 FQGNSA. With 0 bases removed from V and 5 bases from J, the gap between germline ends came to 16 bases. This CDR3 comprises 16 residues. In DNA form, the CDR3 reads TGTGCCAGCAGCTTAGCCCTATCAGGGGAAGGGTATGGCTACACCTTC. It translates to CASSLALSGEGYGYTF.

Only a few counts were recorded for this clone. The V call is TRBV7-2, the J call TRBJ2-3; the match to TRBD2 covers 11 bases. This CDR3 comprises 19 residues. Germline CDR1 and CDR2: SGHTA and FQGNSA. Losses at the gene ends were 2 bases for V and 3 bases for J; bases not matched to a gene: 13. The CDR3 nucleotides read TGTGCCAGCAGCTTAAAGCCCAATAGCGGGGGGGCGTGGACAGATACGCAGTATTTT. The encoded protein is CASSLKPNSGGAWTDTQYF. The entire variable domain, with the rest obtained from reference TRBV7-2 and TRBJ2-3, is as follows: GAGVSQSPSNKVTEKGKDVELRCDPISGHTALYWYRQSLGQGLEFLIYFQGNSAPDKSGLPSDRFSAERTGGSVSTLTIQRTQQEDSAVYLCASSLKPNSGGAWTDTQYFGPGTRLTVL.

The chain couples TRBV19 to TRBJ2-1, with a possible D match to TRBD2 (6 bases). V lost 10 bases and J lost 9, with 13 bases in between. The CDR3 sequence is 11 residues long. Germline V gene data show CDR1 as LNHDA and CDR2 as SQIVND (reference sequence). The CDR3 coding sequence is TGTGCCACCCGGGAGATCTTTGAGCAGTTCTTC. It codes for CATREIFEQFF.

The J gene is TRBJ2-2, the V gene TRBV6-6; D is possibly TRBD2 (6 bases). Per the germline V gene, CDR1 is MNHNY and CDR2 is SVGAGI (reference sequence). The ends were cut back, 2 bases at V and 4 bases at J, with 11 bases in the middle. The CDR3 length is 15 residues. The CDR3 DNA is TGTGCCAGCAGTTACGACGGGAGTCCCACCGGGGAGCTGTTTTTT. Translating gives CASSYDGSPTGELFF.

The chain is built from TRBV2 and TRBJ1-2; D is ambiguous. The V and J ends lost 6 bases and 8 bases respectively, with 19 bases between them. The CDR3 covers 14 residues. From germline, CDR1 is SNHLY and CDR2 FYNNEI. The CDR3: CASRGLRVLSGYTF. Written as DNA, the CDR3 is TGTGCCAGCAGGGGGTTGAGGGTCCTATCGGGCTACACCTTC.

This clone was counted once. V gene TRBV15 combines with J gene TRBJ1-5; a weak D match, TRBD1 (5 bases). Per the germline V gene, CDR1 is LNHNV and CDR2 is YYDKDF (reference sequence). CDR3 length: 14 amino acids. V dropped 3 bases and J dropped 1 base, with 7 bases sitting between them. The CDR3 region is CATSRTVSNQPQHF. The CDR3 DNA reads TGTGCCACCAGCAGGACAGTGAGCAATCAGCCCCAGCATTTT.

A single count supports this clone. This chain connects TRBV5-4 to TRBJ2-3; 12 nucleotides align to TRBD2. This CDR3 is 15 amino acids long. With V trimmed by 4 bases and J by 4 bases, 4 bases remained unmatched. Germline-derived CDR1 and CDR2 are SGHNT and YYREEE (reference sequence). The CDR3 DNA reads TGTGCCAGCAGCAGCCTAGCGGGGGGGCCAGATACGCAGTATTTT. It codes for CASSSLAGGPDTQYF.

The chain is built from TRBV7-2 and TRBJ2-1; the match to TRBD2 covers 12 bases. V lost 4 bases, J lost 0 bases, and 7 bases stayed unmatched. The CDR3 totals 18 residues. Looked up from germline, CDR1 is SGHTA and CDR2 is FQGNSA. CDR3 coding DNA: TGTGCCAGCAGCTCACTAGCGGGGGGCCCAAACTCCTACAATGAGCAGTTCTTC. The encoded protein is CASSSLAGGPNSYNEQFF.

The rearrangement joins TRBV11-2 to TRBJ2-2; D is possibly TRBD2 (5 bases). Germline V gene lookup returns CDR1 SGHAT and CDR2 FQNNGV. Trimming removed 6 bases at V and 3 bases at J, with 14 bases between. This CDR3 contains 15 residues. The CDR3 loop is CASRPTARDTGELFF. The CDR3 nucleotides read TGTGCCAGCAGGCCTACAGCGCGGGACACCGGGGAGCTGTTTTTT.

This chain uses TRBV19 with TRBJ2-1, with D maybe TRBD1 (5 bases). This CDR3 is built from 13 residues. V was shortened by 8 bases and J by 5 bases, with 13 bases between the two germline ends. Germline V gene sequence: CDR1 LNHDA, CDR2 SQIVND (reference sequence). The CDR3 spells CASQSGLDNEQFF. CDR3 DNA sequence: TGTGCCAGTCAATCAGGGTTGGACAATGAGCAGTTCTTC. Looking up the rest from reference TRBV19 and TRBJ2-1 gives the full variable domain: DGGITQSPKYLFRKEGQNVTLSCEQNLNHDAMYWYRQDPGQGLRLIYYSQIVNDFQKGDIAEGYSVSREKKESFPLTVTSAQKNPTAFYLCASQSGLDNEQFFGPGTRLTVL.

The rearrangement uses TRBV5-1 and TRBJ2-5; D possibly corresponds to TRBD2 (6 bases). From germline, CDR1 is SGHRS and CDR2 YFSETQ. The V and J ends lost 4 bases and 4 bases respectively, with 14 bases between them. This CDR3 comprises 14 residues. The CDR3 nucleotides are TGCGCCAGCAGCCTGATGGGGGGAGGAGAGACCCAGTACTTC. The encoded protein is CASSLMGGGETQYF.

The chain has TRBV18 and TRBJ2-3, with 9 bases that match TRBD2. V gave up 3 bases and J gave up 4 bases; unmatched junction bases: 2. In germline, CDR1 is KGHSH, CDR2 LQKENI. This CDR3 spans 14 amino acids. This CDR3 is CASSPGLASDTQYF. CDR3 DNA sequence: TGTGCCAGCTCACCGGGACTAGCATCAGATACGCAGTATTTT.

V is TRBV5-1 and J is TRBJ2-6; D is possibly TRBD1 (6 bases). The CDR3 sequence is 16 residues long. Germline values: CDR1 SGHRS, CDR2 YFSETQ. V was shortened by 9 bases and J by 0 bases, with 16 bases between the two germline ends. Here the CDR3 reads CATRTEPPSGANVLTF. CDR3 in DNA: TGCGCCACCAGGACAGAGCCACCCTCTGGGGCCAACGTCCTGACTTTC.

The chain couples TRBV4-2 to TRBJ2-5; TRBD2 matches 7 bases. The CDR3 contains 15 residues. Losses at the gene ends were 4 bases for V and 4 bases for J; bases not matched to a gene: 9. Germline CDR1 LGHNA, CDR2 YNFKEQ. The CDR3 coding sequence is TGTGCCAGCAGCCCCGGGAGCGGGGAGGCAGAGACCCAGTACTTC. Its translation: CASSPGSGEAETQYF.

The V and J genes are TRBV6-2 or TRBV6-3 and TRBJ2-3; maybe TRBD2 (7 bases). V lost 4 bases and J lost 2, with 13 bases in between. The CDR3 contains 15 residues. Germline CDR1 MNHEY, CDR2 SVGEGT. CDR3 sequence: CASSLGGALTDTQYF. The CDR3, as DNA: TGTGCCAGCAGTTTAGGGGGGGCCCTCACAGATACGCAGTATTTT.

This chain uses TRBV19 with TRBJ1-1; maybe TRBD1 (6 bases). The germline V gene has CDR1 LNHDA and CDR2 SQIVND (reference sequence). Trimming left V 8 bases short and J 1 base short, with 23 bases between. The CDR3 consists of 17 residues. DNA for the CDR3: TGTGCCAGTTACGGGGACTACAGGGTTAGGAGGAACACTGAAGCTTTCTTT. It yields the protein CASYGDYRVRRNTEAFF.

The chain couples TRBV20-1 to TRBJ2-7; 8 positions agree with TRBD1. Trimming removed 3 bases from V and 9 bases from J; junction bases left unmatched: 13. This CDR3 comprises 14 residues. Per the germline V gene, CDR1 is DFQATT and CDR2 is SNEGSKA (reference sequence). CDR3 DNA: TGCAGTGCTAGTAGACAGGGGCCCCGCATATGGCAGTACGTC. Translation gives CSASRQGPRIWQYV.

The CDR3 protein is CASSIQNSPLHF. The CDR3 DNA sequence: TGTGCCAGTAGTATACAGAATTCACCCCTCCACTTT. V is TRBV19 and J is TRBJ1-6; D not resolved. CDR3 length: 12 residues. V was pared by 2 bases and J by 7 bases, with 3 bases between. The germline V gene has CDR1 LNHDA and CDR2 SQIVND (reference sequence).

The genes are TRBV7-6 and TRBJ1-4; D might be TRBD1 (5 bases). This CDR3 comprises 14 residues. V lost 3 bases, J lost 5 bases, and 10 bases lay in between. From germline, CDR1 is SGHVS and CDR2 FNYEAQ. The CDR3 spells CASSLGGANEKLFF. CDR3 coding DNA: TGTGCCAGCAGCTTGGGGGGAGCGAATGAAAAACTGTTTTTT.

The genes are TRBV5-4 and TRBJ1-6; D remains unclear. The germline gives CDR1 SGHNT, CDR2 YYREEE (reference sequence). V gave up 4 bases and J gave up 9 bases, with 14 bases separating them. The CDR3 covers 14 residues. The CDR3 region has the DNA TGTGCCAGCAGCCAGGCCCCCTTGTCTTCACCCCTCCACTTT. Translated, it gives CASSQAPLSSPLHF.